One and the same sample provided the 28 T cell receptor beta chains below, sequenced in a study of control samples from healthy donors and cancer patients. Here immunoSEQ multiplex PCR was the method, and the copy in TCRdb shows in-frame clones only, minus some. The sample shows 77,000 or so clones, roughly nine tenths of them seen only once. The sample was blood. All receptors come from a man aged 30 to 45 in good health.

V is TRBV5-6 and J is TRBJ1-1, with D unresolved. There are 14 residues in the CDR3. Germline lookup yields CDR1 SGHDT and CDR2 YYEEEE. The V gene lost 4 bases and the J gene lost 3 bases, with 13 bases spanning the gap. The CDR3 sequence: CASSPTQLDTEAFF. In DNA form, the CDR3 reads TGTGCCAGCAGCCCGACGCAATTGGACACTGAAGCTTTCTTT. Combining the CDR3 with reference TRBV5-6 and TRBJ1-1 gives the whole variable domain DAGVTQSPTHLIKTRGQQVTLRCSPKSGHDTVSWYQQALGQGPQFIFQYYEEEERQRGNFPDRFSGHQFPNYSSELNVNALLLGDSALYLCASSPTQLDTEAFFGQGTRLTVV.

The J gene is TRBJ2-5, the V gene TRBV24-1; 9 bases agree with TRBD1. V gave up 0 bases and J gave up 3 bases; unmatched junction bases: 1. Looked up from germline, CDR1 is KGHDR and CDR2 is SFDVKD. The CDR3 contains 15 residues. The CDR3 protein is CATSDLGDREETQYF. The CDR3 nucleotides are TGTGCCACCAGTGATTTGGGGGACAGGGAAGAGACCCAGTACTTC.

The chain uses TRBV3-1 (or the pseudogene TRBV3-2) and TRBJ2-4, with 10 nucleotides matching TRBD2. CDR3 size: 16 residues. The V gene's germline CDR1 is LGHDT and CDR2 YNNKEL (reference sequence). The V segment lost 5 bases and the J segment 3 bases; nucleotides outside the gene matches: 7. The CDR3 nucleotides read TGTGCCAGCAGCTCCCGGACTAGCGGTAACAAAAACATTCAGTACTTC. Its protein product is CASSSRTSGNKNIQYF.

This chain links TRBV30 with TRBJ2-6, with 11 bases fitting TRBD1. The ends lost 5 bases at V and 0 bases at J; junction bases unmatched: 15. The germline CDR1 and CDR2 sequences are GTSNPN and SVGIG (reference sequence). This CDR3 contains 20 residues. The CDR3 nucleotides read TGTGCCTGGGTTCCATGGGACAGGGGGAATCTTTTCTCTGGGGCCAACGTCCTGACTTTC. Protein product: CAWVPWDRGNLFSGANVLTF. The variable domain in full, completed from reference TRBV30 and TRBJ2-6, reads SQTIHQWPATLVQPVGSPLSLECTVEGTSNPNLYWYRQAAGRGLQLLFYSVGIGQISSEVPQNLSASRPQDRQFILSSKKLLLSDSGFYLCAWVPWDRGNLFSGANVLTFGAGSRLTVL.

The chain employs TRBV10-3 and TRBJ2-3, with D possibly being TRBD2 (5 bases). V was clipped by 4 bases and J by 2 bases, with 10 bases between them. CDR3 size: 14 residues. Germline-derived CDR1 and CDR2 are ENHRY and SYGVKD. CDR3 DNA sequence: TGTGCCATCAGTGCCGGACTGTCCACAGATACGCAGTATTTT. Its protein product is CAISAGLSTDTQYF.

The chain uses TRBV3-1 (or the pseudogene TRBV3-2) and TRBJ2-1, with 7 bases matching TRBD2. Germline CDR1 and CDR2: LGHDT and YNNKEL (reference sequence). V was clipped by 0 bases and J by 7 bases; unmatched bases: 3. The CDR3 runs 14 residues. The CDR3 nucleotides read TGTGCCAGCAGCCAAGAGGGAGGGTTGAATGAGCAGTTCTTC. It translates to CASSQEGGLNEQFF.

The chain links TRBV20-1 to TRBJ2-7, with 8 bases identical to TRBD2. The germline gives CDR1 DFQATT, CDR2 SNEGSKA (reference sequence). The CDR3 has 11 amino acids. The CDR3 spells CSGGGTHEQYF. The CDR3 DNA sequence: TGCAGCGGGGGGGGGACCCACGAGCAGTACTTC.

J is TRBJ2-3 and V is TRBV29-1, with TRBD2 as a possible D gene (6 bases). The CDR3 sequence is 16 residues long. Trimming removed 0 bases at V and 3 bases at J, with 16 bases between. Germline assignment: CDR1 SQVTM and CDR2 ANQGSEA. The CDR3 region is CSVEDVAGIGTDTQYF. CDR3 coding DNA: TGCAGCGTTGAAGATGTGGCGGGGATCGGGACAGATACGCAGTATTTT.

The chain joins TRBV27 to TRBJ1-4; 10 bases map to TRBD1. The germline V gene has CDR1 MNHEY and CDR2 SMNVEV (reference sequence). Trimming cost V 5 bases and J 2 bases; bases outside gene matches: 8. The CDR3 has 17 residues. The CDR3 sequence is CASSTRDRGSTNEKLFF. CDR3 DNA sequence: TGTGCCAGCAGTACAAGGGACAGGGGATCTACTAATGAAAAACTGTTTTTT.

V is TRBV30 and J is TRBJ2-1; 9 bases match TRBD1. The germline V gene has CDR1 GTSNPN and CDR2 SVGIG (reference sequence). This CDR3 spans 13 amino acids. V dropped 4 bases and J dropped 6; count of bases not matched to a gene: 4. The CDR3 sequence is CAWIGGQGNEQFF. DNA of the CDR3: TGTGCCTGGATAGGGGGACAGGGCAATGAGCAGTTCTTC.

V usage is TRBV29-1 and J usage is TRBJ2-1; maybe TRBD1 (5 bases). Trimming took 2 bases from V and 9 from J, leaving 14 bases between them. Germline CDR1 is SQVTM and CDR2 is ANQGSEA. This CDR3 has 13 amino acids. The CDR3 loop reads CSVEKAGWGEQFF. In nucleotides, the CDR3 is TGCAGCGTTGAAAAGGCAGGGTGGGGTGAGCAGTTCTTC.

The CDR3 reads CASNDLAGGDGGELFF. DNA of the CDR3: TGTGCCAGCAACGATCTAGCGGGGGGAGACGGCGGGGAGCTGTTTTTT. The chain carries TRBV6-6 and TRBJ2-2; TRBD2 aligns across 11 bases. V trimming: 7 bases; J trimming: 7 bases; junction bases outside the gene matches: 11. Germline loops: CDR1 MNHNY, CDR2 SVGAGI (reference sequence). The CDR3 has 16 amino acids.

The chain recombines TRBV7-2 with TRBJ1-1, with D possibly TRBD1 on 6 matching bases. The V and J ends lost 4 bases and 3 bases respectively, with 12 bases between them. This CDR3 has 14 amino acids. The germline V gene encodes CDR1 SGHTA and CDR2 FQGNSA. CDR3 DNA: TGTGCCAGCAGCTCTCAACAGGGAGACACTGAAGCTTTCTTT. It specifies CASSSQQGDTEAFF.

This rearrangement joins TRBV5-1 to TRBJ2-4, with D possibly being TRBD2 (6 bases). The CDR3 is made up of 21 amino acids. From germline, CDR1 is SGHRS and CDR2 YFSETQ. The ends were cut back, 0 bases at V and 0 bases at J, with 25 bases in the middle. DNA of the CDR3: TGCGCCAGCAGCTTGGGGGATCCCGGAGGGAGCAGTAATTTAGCCAAAAACATTCAGTACTTC. Amino acids: CASSLGDPGGSSNLAKNIQYF.

The chain combines TRBV4-3 with TRBJ2-3, with D tentatively TRBD1 or TRBD2 (6 bases each). Germline CDR1 reads LGHNA; CDR2 reads YSLEER. The CDR3 is made up of 15 amino acids. Trimming pared 1 base from V and 0 bases from J, leaving 8 bases between. CDR3 nucleotide sequence: TGCGCCAGCAGCCAAGGGGGGGCTAGCACAGATACGCAGTATTTT. It codes for CASSQGGASTDTQYF.

V and J are TRBV11-2 and TRBJ2-1; 11 bases map to TRBD2. J lost 6 bases, V lost 5 bases, and 6 bases had no gene match. The CDR3 sequence is 15 residues long. Germline loops: CDR1 SGHAT, CDR2 FQNNGV. The CDR3 DNA reads TGTGCCAGCAGCCTCTTCGGGACTAGCGGCAATGAGCAGTTCTTC. Protein: CASSLFGTSGNEQFF.

This sequence joins TRBV6-6 and TRBJ1-5; unclear D gene. The CDR3 consists of 16 residues. With 0 bases removed from V and 0 bases from J, the gap between germline ends came to 9 bases. CDR1 is MNHNY, CDR2 SVGAGI, per germline (reference sequence). CDR3 in DNA: TGTGCCAGCAGTTACTCTCCAGGTTATAGCAATCAGCCCCAGCATTTT. Encoded protein: CASSYSPGYSNQPQHF.

This clone was seen only once. This rearrangement joins TRBV11-1 to TRBJ2-1; a weak D match, TRBD1 (5 bases). CDR1 is SGHAT and CDR2 is FQDESV in the germline V gene (reference sequence). This CDR3 is 13 amino acids long. V lost 2 bases and J 9 bases, leaving 11 bases between the germline ends. For the CDR3, the DNA is TGTGCCAGCAGCTTATTGGCAAGGGGTGAGCAGTTCTTC. Its protein is CASSLLARGEQFF.

The V gene is TRBV14, the J gene TRBJ2-3; 9 bases match TRBD2. In germline, CDR1 is SGHDN, CDR2 FVKESK. The CDR3 is 16 residues long. The V gene end was trimmed by 1 base and the J gene end by 3 bases; junction bases not matched to a gene: 5. CDR3 in DNA: TGTGCCAGCAGCCAAGCTGGCCTAGCGGGAACAGATACGCAGTATTTT. Amino acids: CASSQAGLAGTDTQYF. Full variable domain (rest looked up from reference TRBV14 and TRBJ2-3): EAGVTQFPSHSVIEKGQTVTLRCDPISGHDNLYWYRRVMGKEIKFLLHFVKESKQDESGMPNNRFLAERTGGTYSTLKVQPAELEDSGVYFCASSQAGLAGTDTQYFGPGTRLTVL.

The chain has TRBV13 and TRBJ1-1; no definite D call. The CDR3 has 12 residues. CDR1 and CDR2 (germline): PRHDT, FYEKMQ (reference sequence). V was trimmed by 5 bases and J by 7 bases, leaving 11 bases between them. The CDR3 sequence: CASSPRAGEAFF. In nucleotides, the CDR3 is TGTGCCAGCAGCCCCCGGGCCGGTGAAGCTTTCTTT.

This chain joins TRBV9 and TRBJ2-2; 13 nucleotides match TRBD2. From germline, CDR1 is SGDLS and CDR2 YYNGEE. This CDR3 is 17 amino acids long. With V trimmed by 4 bases and J by 7 bases, 10 bases remained unmatched. For the CDR3, the DNA is TGTGCCAGCAGCCGTAAACTAGCGGGAGGGCCAGACGGGGAGCTGTTTTTT. Its protein product is CASSRKLAGGPDGELFF.

The chain employs TRBV7-2 and TRBJ1-3; the D is unclear. The V gene's germline CDR1 is SGHTA and CDR2 FQGNSA. V was trimmed by 6 bases and J by 0 bases, leaving 6 bases between them. There are 13 residues in the CDR3. This CDR3 reads CASRVGSGNTIYF. Written as DNA, the CDR3 is TGTGCCAGCAGGGTAGGCTCTGGAAACACCATATATTTT.

As regards this clone: Germline and junction disagree at one end, which may indicate a read error. The genes are TRBV7-7 and TRBJ2-5; D is undetermined. The CDR3 contains 15 residues. The germline CDR1 and CDR2 sequences are SSHAT and FNYEAQ (reference sequence). CDR3 DNA sequence: TGTGCTAGCAGCTTAAGCAGTGGGTGGCAAGAGACCCAGTACTTC. Residues: CASSLSSGWQETQYF.

In this sample, this clone turned up once. The genes are TRBV5-1 and TRBJ2-5; TRBD2 agrees at 7 bases. V was clipped by 0 bases and J by 4 bases; unmatched bases: 6. Germline CDR1 SGHRS, CDR2 YFSETQ. The length of the CDR3 is 15 residues. This CDR3 reads CASSLGEGAAETQYF. CDR3 DNA: TGCGCCAGCAGCTTGGGGGAGGGAGCAGCAGAGACCCAGTACTTC.

The V gene is TRBV5-4, the J gene TRBJ1-5, with D unresolved. The CDR3 loop spans 11 amino acids. Per the germline V gene, CDR1 is SGHNT and CDR2 is YYREEE (reference sequence). V gave up 2 bases and J gave up 5 bases, with 2 bases separating them. The CDR3 DNA is TGTGCCAGCAGCTTCGATCAGCCCCAGCATTTT. Translated: CASSFDQPQHF. The full variable domain, its missing parts supplied by reference TRBV5-4 and TRBJ1-5, is ETGVTQSPTHLIKTRGQQVTLRCSSQSGHNTVSWYQQALGQGPQFIFQYYREEENGRGNFPPRFSGLQFPNYSSELNVNALELDDSALYLCASSFDQPQHFGDGTRLSIL.

This sequence joins TRBV3-1 (or the pseudogene TRBV3-2) and TRBJ1-5; maybe TRBD1 (5 bases). V was shortened by 3 bases and J by 4 bases, with 10 bases between the two germline ends. The germline gives CDR1 LGHDT, CDR2 YNNKEL (reference sequence). CDR3 size: 14 residues. The CDR3 DNA is TGTGCCAGCAGCCAGGCGTCAGGGAATCAGCCCCAGCATTTT. This gives the protein CASSQASGNQPQHF.

The chain joins TRBV7-9 to TRBJ2-1, with 10 bases matching TRBD1. Germline V gene data show CDR1 as SEHNR and CDR2 as FQNEAQ (reference sequence). Trimming cost V 4 bases and J 7 bases; bases outside gene matches: 7. CDR3 size: 15 residues. The CDR3 here is CASSSGRTGGNEQFF. CDR3 nucleotides: TGTGCCAGCAGCTCAGGGCGGACAGGGGGAAATGAGCAGTTCTTC.

This sequence joins TRBV18 and TRBJ2-7; D ambiguous. There are 14 residues in the CDR3. V was trimmed by 5 bases and J by 2 bases, leaving 13 bases between them. CDR1 is KGHSH, CDR2 LQKENI, per germline. CDR3 residues: CASSKGRQTYEQYF. The CDR3 DNA is TGTGCCAGCTCAAAAGGACGGCAGACCTACGAGCAGTACTTC.